The present T cell receptor (beta chain) was sequenced within a study of shared clonotypes between healthy human individuals. Study as a whole: For every donor, three CD4 naive, three CD4 memory, two CD8 naive and one CD8 memory plates were used. Notes on the study in general: The four-donor shared clonotypes exceeded non-shared clonotypes in generation probability, with non-shared ones scoring lower. Estimated clonotype richness was generally higher in naive than memory subsets.

Sorted-subset replicate PCR reactions contained 200 to 250 ng DNA, corresponding to about 30,000 T cell genomes. Only in-frame clones appear in the TCRdb table, and some are missing; sequencing was by immunoSEQ multiplex PCR. Of over 2 million clones listed, 90% to 95% are singletons. A remark on this clone: Its antigen is not identified.

The receptor's source is a man aged 18 to 29 in good health. The sequencing input was naive CD4+ T cells sorted from blood. The subset was: CD45RA+ positively selected.

The CDR3 DNA sequence: TGTGCCTGGAGTGTAGCGGCAGTCAATCAGCCCCAGCATTTT. Encoded protein: CAWSVAAVNQPQHF. The chain recombines TRBV30 with TRBJ1-5, with no clear D. CDR1 and CDR2 (germline): GTSNPN, SVGIG (reference sequence). V was trimmed by 0 bases and J by 3 bases, leaving 9 bases between them. The CDR3 has 14 residues. Combining the CDR3 with reference TRBV30 and TRBJ1-5 gives the whole variable domain SQTIHQWPATLVQPVGSPLSLECTVEGTSNPNLYWYRQAAGRGLQLLFYSVGIGQISSEVPQNLSASRPQDRQFILSSKKLLLSDSGFYLCAWSVAAVNQPQHFGDGTRLSIL.